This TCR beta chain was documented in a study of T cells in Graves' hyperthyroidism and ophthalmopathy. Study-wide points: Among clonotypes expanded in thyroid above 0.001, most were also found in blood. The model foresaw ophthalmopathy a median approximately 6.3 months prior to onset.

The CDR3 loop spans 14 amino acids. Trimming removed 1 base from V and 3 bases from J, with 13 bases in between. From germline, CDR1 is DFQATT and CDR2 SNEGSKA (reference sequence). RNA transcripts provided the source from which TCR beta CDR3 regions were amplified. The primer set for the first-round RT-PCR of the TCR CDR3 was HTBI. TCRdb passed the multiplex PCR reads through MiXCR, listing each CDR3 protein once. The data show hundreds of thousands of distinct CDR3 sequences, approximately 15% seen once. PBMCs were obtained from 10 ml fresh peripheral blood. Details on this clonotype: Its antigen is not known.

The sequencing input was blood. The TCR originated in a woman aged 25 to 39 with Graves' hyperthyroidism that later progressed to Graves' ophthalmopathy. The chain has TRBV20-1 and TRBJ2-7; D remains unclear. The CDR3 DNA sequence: TGCAGTGCTAGAGGGTCGGGCGCAATCTACGAGCAGTACTTC. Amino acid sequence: CSARGSGAIYEQYF.